This is a list of T cell receptor beta chains from one sample in a study of cytomegalovirus exposure and HLA in healthy donors. Method: immunoSEQ multiplex PCR; TCRdb's copy keeps in-frame clones and lacks some. The sample includes some 70,000 clones, more than 80% of them seen just once. The sample was PBMCs. Receptors originate from a human donor in good health. Each CDR3 is given with its conserved first and last residue. The order of the fields is clone size, V gene, D gene, J gene, CDR3 DNA, CDR3 protein. A D gene is named only where the DNA matches it firmly. Expanded clones are given a class, and other clones once, few, many or no size at all.

.	TRBV7-7	.	TRBJ2-1	TGTGCCAGCAGCTTTATGGCGGGGGCGAGCTCCTACAATGAGCAGTTCTTC	CASSFMAGASSYNEQFF
few	TRBV27	.	TRBJ2-7	TGTGCCAGCAGTTTATCGCGGCCGGGGGGCCCGGGTGAGCAGTACTTC	CASSLSRPGGPGEQYF
.	TRBV5-5	.	TRBJ1-5	TGTGCCAGCAGCTTGGAGGACTCTAGCAATCAGCCCCAGCATTTT	CASSLEDSSNQPQHF
.	TRBV6-5	TRBD1	TRBJ2-2	TGTGCCAGCAGTTACGCGGGACAGGGGACCGGGGAGCTGTTTTTT	CASSYAGQGTGELFF
.	TRBV7-9	TRBD2	TRBJ2-2	TGTGCCAGCAGTTCCGGGGGGGCCGCCGGGGAGCTGTTTTTT	CASSSGGAAGELFF
.	TRBV6-5	.	TRBJ1-5	TGTGCCAGCAGCCTCAGGGAGGGCAATCAGCCCCAGCATTTT	CASSLREGNQPQHF
.	TRBV10-1	.	TRBJ2-5	TGCGCCGCCCCCCGGGGGAGGGAGACCCAGTACTTC	CAAPRGRETQYF
.	TRBV5-1	TRBD2	TRBJ2-3	TGCGCCAGCAGCTTACCGACTAGCGGGGGAACAGATACGCAGTATTTT	CASSLPTSGGTDTQYF
few	TRBV15	.	TRBJ1-4	TGTGCCACCAGCAGAAACGTCGGAGGGGTGTTTTTT	CATSRNVGGVFF
.	TRBV27	.	TRBJ1-1	TGTGCCAGCAGCCTCCGGGGGGCAATTCGAGACACTGAAGCTTTCTTT	CASSLRGAIRDTEAFF
few	TRBV13	.	TRBJ2-6	TGTGCCAGCAGCTTAGGACACTCTGGGGCCAACGTCCTGACTTTC	CASSLGHSGANVLTF
once	TRBV2	.	TRBJ1-1	TGTGCCAGCAGAAGATCACGAACTACTAAAGCTTTCTTT	CASRRSRTTKAFF
.	TRBV5-1	.	TRBJ2-1	TGCGCCAGCAGCTCACCCCGAGGCAGGGGGGATTTGAATGAGCAGTTCTTC	CASSSPRGRGDLNEQFF
.	TRBV5-1	.	TRBJ2-7	TGCGCCAGCAGCGCCGGACTGGGAGAAAGGGTCGAGCAGTACTTC	CASSAGLGERVEQYF
.	TRBV5-1	.	TRBJ1-5	TGCGCCAGCAGCTTGGCGGCCTCAGGTCAGCCCCAGCATTTT	CASSLAASGQPQHF
.	TRBV2	TRBD2	TRBJ2-2	TGTGCCAGCAGGCTTAGCGGGGTAAACACCGGGGAGCTGTTTTTT	CASRLSGVNTGELFF
.	TRBV5-1	.	TRBJ1-1	TGCGCCAGCAGCTTGGCGGGACACTTGAACACTGAAGCTTTCTTT	CASSLAGHLNTEAFF
.	TRBV7-2	.	TRBJ1-2	TGTGCCAGCAGCGAGGGAGGGGTCGACTATGGCTACACCTTC	CASSEGGVDYGYTF
.	TRBV5-1	.	TRBJ1-3	TGCGCCACCTCCCCGGGCTCTGGAAACACCATATATTTT	CATSPGSGNTIYF
once	TRBV25-1	.	TRBJ1-1	TGTGCCAGCAGTGAACCGACAGCGAACACTGAAGCTTTCTTT	CASSEPTANTEAFF
.	TRBV5-5	TRBD1	TRBJ2-7	TGTGCCAGCAGCTTGGCGGGACAGGGGGTTAACGAGCAGTACTTC	CASSLAGQGVNEQYF
.	TRBV6-5	TRBD2	TRBJ2-3	TGTGCCAGCAGTTACGTGGCTAGCGGGACAGATACGCAGTATTTT	CASSYVASGTDTQYF
.	TRBV5-6	.	TRBJ1-3	TGTGCCAGCAGCCCGGACGGTAGCAGGGTTGGAAACACCATATATTTT	CASSPDGSRVGNTIYF
.	TRBV30	TRBD1	TRBJ1-6	TGTGCCTGGAGTAGACAGGGCGGAAATTCACCCCTCCACTTT	CAWSRQGGNSPLHF
.	TRBV5-6	TRBD1	TRBJ1-2	TGTGCCAGCACCGAAGCCGGACAGGGGAACTATGGCTACACCTTC	CASTEAGQGNYGYTF
.	TRBV4-1	TRBD2	TRBJ2-3	TGCGCCAGCAGCCAAGCGGCTAGCGGGGGTCGGGCAGATACGCAGTATTTT	CASSQAASGGRADTQYF
.	TRBV7-3	TRBD2	TRBJ2-7	TGTGCCAGCAGCTCAAGCGGGGGACTACCCTACGAGCAGTACTTC	CASSSSGGLPYEQYF
.	TRBV19	TRBD2	TRBJ2-3	TGTGCCAGTAGTATTTTGCGGGGGGCATCAGATACGCAGTATTTT	CASSILRGASDTQYF
.	TRBV7-9	.	TRBJ2-7	TGTGCCAGCAGCTTAGTTGGGGGCGGCGAGCAGTACTTC	CASSLVGGGEQYF
.	TRBV9	.	TRBJ2-5	TGTGCCAGCGGGAGGGGGGGGACCCAAGAGACCCAGTACTTC	CASGRGGTQETQYF
.	TRBV13	.	TRBJ2-3	TGTGCCAGCAGCTTACAAGTTCGGAGGGGGCCCGATACGCAGTATTTT	CASSLQVRRGPDTQYF
.	TRBV29-1	.	TRBJ1-5	TGCAGCGTACAAACAGGGTACAATCAGCCCCAGCATTTT	CSVQTGYNQPQHF
.	TRBV29-1	TRBD2	TRBJ2-1	TGCAGCGGATCCAGGACTAGCCCCAGTGAGCAGTTCTTC	CSGSRTSPSEQFF
.	TRBV12-5	.	TRBJ1-1	TGTGCTAGTGGTTTTTTAGAGAGGGGGTCGAACACTGAAGCTTTCTTT	CASGFLERGSNTEAFF
.	TRBV4-1	TRBD1	TRBJ2-7	TGCGCCAGCAGCCAAGATCGATCGACAGGGGAAATCTACGAGCAGTACTTC	CASSQDRSTGEIYEQYF
.	TRBV5-1	TRBD1	TRBJ2-7	TGCGCCAGCAGCAAGGGACAGACCCCCTACGAGCAGTACTTC	CASSKGQTPYEQYF
.	TRBV6-6	.	TRBJ2-7	TGTGCCAGCAGCAGCGCGCCAGCCTACGAGCAGTACTTC	CASSSAPAYEQYF
.	TRBV28	.	TRBJ1-6	TGTGCCAGCAGCTTCCTTCTCCTGGGGGCGATGGGGTCACCCCTCCACTTT	CASSFLLLGAMGSPLHF
.	TRBV6-1	TRBD1	TRBJ1-2	TGTGCCAGCAGTGAAATGGGCAGGGGGCATGACTATGGCTACACCTTC	CASSEMGRGHDYGYTF
.	TRBV4-2	TRBD2	TRBJ2-1	TGTGCCAGCAGCCAACTCGTCGGGGGGGACAATGAGCAGTTCTTC	CASSQLVGGDNEQFF
.	TRBV7-3	TRBD2	TRBJ2-3	TGTGCCAGCAGCCCCCAGCGGGGGGGCCTCGATACGCAGTATTTT	CASSPQRGGLDTQYF
once	TRBV27	.	TRBJ2-7	TGTGCCAGCAGTTTATGGTTTACGGGTGGGTACGAGCAGTACTTC	CASSLWFTGGYEQYF
.	TRBV19	TRBD1	TRBJ1-1	TGTGCCAGTAGTATGCAGGGGGTCACTGAAGCTTTCTTT	CASSMQGVTEAFF
.	TRBV5-6	.	TRBJ2-7	TGTGCCAGCATGGGGAACGTCGCGGGCAGCGGATCGATCTACGAGCAGTACTTC	CASMGNVAGSGSIYEQYF
.	TRBV9	TRBD1	TRBJ2-3	TGTGCCAGCAGCGCGAAACCGGGACAGGGGGTACGAGATACGCAGTATTTT	CASSAKPGQGVRDTQYF
few	TRBV4-3	.	TRBJ1-2	TGCGCCAGCAGCCAAGTTGGGGGGATCGGCTACACCTTC	CASSQVGGIGYTF
.	TRBV6-5	.	TRBJ2-1	TGTGCCAGCAGCGGAGGGGCGTCGGAGTTCTTC	CASSGGASEFF
.	TRBV4-2	.	TRBJ2-2	TGTGCCAGCAGCCGAGAGGGGGCAGGGGGGACCGGGGAGCTGTTTTTT	CASSREGAGGTGELFF
.	TRBV19	.	TRBJ1-5	TGTGCCAGTAGCCCCGGACAGCTTATCAATCAGCCCCAGCATTTT	CASSPGQLINQPQHF
.	TRBV2	.	TRBJ2-2	TGTGCCAGCAGTGATTTCTCGCGCACCGGGGAGCTGTTTTTT	CASSDFSRTGELFF
.	TRBV7-9	.	TRBJ2-7	TGTGCCAGCAGCAGACTAGGGGACCGGAGCTACGAGCAGTACTTC	CASSRLGDRSYEQYF
.	TRBV5-4	.	TRBJ2-2	TGTGCCAGCAGCTCCGAACTAGCTACCACCGGGGAGCTGTTTTTT	CASSSELATTGELFF
once	TRBV13	.	TRBJ2-7	TGTGCCAGCAGCTTAGCCGACAGATCCTACGAGCAGTACTTC	CASSLADRSYEQYF
.	TRBV28	TRBD1	TRBJ1-2	TGTGCCATCCGTGGACAGGGAGGTTTGGACTATGGCTACACCTTC	CAIRGQGGLDYGYTF
once	TRBV18	TRBD1	TRBJ2-1	TGTGCCAGCTCACCACCGTCGGGACAGGGGTCCAATGAGCAGTTCTTC	CASSPPSGQGSNEQFF